Listed below are T cell receptor beta chains from one sample, sequenced in a study of Ad26.COV2.S vaccination and SARS-CoV-2 variants. Method: immunoSEQ multiplex PCR; TCRdb's copy keeps in-frame clones and lacks some. The sample has 510,000 or so clones, roughly 89% seen once; the top ten hold roughly 13%. Sequencing used peripheral blood, obtained in a trial of Ad26.COV2.S vaccine versus placebo. The receptors originated from a person aged 18-60 years who received the Ad26.COV2.S COVID-19 vaccine or a placebo. Both conserved end residues are part of each CDR3. Each record gives: V gene, J gene, CDR3 length, CDR3 protein.

V gene: TRBV4-2
J gene: TRBJ2-1
CDR3 length: 16
CDR3 protein: CASSQLTSGTRNEQFF

V gene: TRBV11-1
J gene: TRBJ2-3
CDR3 length: 15
CDR3 protein: CASSLDPGGTDTQYF

V gene: TRBV20-1
J gene: TRBJ1-5
CDR3 length: 13
CDR3 protein: CSASWTGPEPQHF

V gene: TRBV18
J gene: TRBJ1-2
CDR3 length: 16
CDR3 protein: CASSPPSGQGGVGYTF

V gene: TRBV14
J gene: TRBJ1-4
CDR3 length: 12
CDR3 protein: CASSQGPEKLFF

V gene: TRBV9
J gene: TRBJ2-1
CDR3 length: 15
CDR3 protein: CASSVGGGSNREQFF

V gene: TRBV29-1
J gene: TRBJ2-7
CDR3 length: 12
CDR3 protein: CSVEAGPYEQYF

V gene: TRBV12-3/TRBV12-4
J gene: TRBJ1-6
CDR3 length: 13
CDR3 protein: CASSSRYNSPLHF

V gene: TRBV24-1
J gene: TRBJ1-2
CDR3 length: 14
CDR3 protein: CATSDAGTPYGYTF

V gene: TRBV5-1
J gene: TRBJ2-1
CDR3 length: 13
CDR3 protein: CASSSPVGDEQFF

V gene: TRBV4-1
J gene: TRBJ2-1
CDR3 length: 15
CDR3 protein: CASSQGTSAYNEQFF

V gene: TRBV10-1
J gene: TRBJ1-4
CDR3 length: 13
CDR3 protein: CASPGPANEKLFF

V gene: TRBV30
J gene: TRBJ1-6
CDR3 length: 14
CDR3 protein: CAWALWGGNSPLHF

V gene: TRBV28
J gene: TRBJ2-7
CDR3 length: 13
CDR3 protein: CASRAGGRYEQYF

V gene: TRBV18
J gene: TRBJ1-1
CDR3 length: 16
CDR3 protein: CASTSRTGGRNTEAFF

V gene: TRBV18
J gene: TRBJ1-1
CDR3 length: 14
CDR3 protein: CASSPARLNTEAFF

V gene: TRBV19
J gene: TRBJ2-7
CDR3 length: 14
CDR3 protein: CASSPGRSPYEQYF

V gene: TRBV7-9
J gene: TRBJ2-5
CDR3 length: 14
CDR3 protein: CASSLSRDQETQYF

V gene: TRBV28
J gene: TRBJ1-2
CDR3 length: 13
CDR3 protein: CASSLMVGYGYTF

V gene: TRBV2
J gene: TRBJ2-2
CDR3 length: 14
CDR3 protein: CASRPLGDTGELFF

V gene: TRBV29-1
J gene: TRBJ2-7
CDR3 length: 14
CDR3 protein: CSARKGQLSYEQYF

V gene: TRBV2
J gene: TRBJ1-2
CDR3 length: 14
CDR3 protein: CASSRDRGDYGYTF

V gene: TRBV19
J gene: TRBJ2-1
CDR3 length: 14
CDR3 protein: CASSIDGFRDEQFF

V gene: TRBV4-3
J gene: TRBJ2-5
CDR3 length: 14
CDR3 protein: CASSRGAGQETQYF

V gene: TRBV27
J gene: TRBJ2-1
CDR3 length: 11
CDR3 protein: CASSTDSTLFF

V gene: TRBV27
J gene: TRBJ2-7
CDR3 length: 15
CDR3 protein: CATTFSGTGVYEQYF

V gene: TRBV3-1/TRBV3-2
J gene: TRBJ2-1
CDR3 length: 17
CDR3 protein: CASSQANPGLAGVEQFF

V gene: TRBV28
J gene: TRBJ1-5
CDR3 length: 12
CDR3 protein: CASRVGSQPQHF

V gene: TRBV19
J gene: TRBJ1-6
CDR3 length: 20
CDR3 protein: CASSARGHLASSSYNSPLHF

V gene: TRBV28
J gene: TRBJ1-6
CDR3 length: 14
CDR3 protein: CASSLGQYNSPLHF

V gene: TRBV5-4
J gene: TRBJ2-7
CDR3 length: 15
CDR3 protein: CASSSTPGSFYEQYF

V gene: TRBV9
J gene: TRBJ2-5
CDR3 length: 15
CDR3 protein: CASSFAGTYQETQYF

V gene: TRBV19
J gene: TRBJ2-3
CDR3 length: 14
CDR3 protein: CASSLSNRGDTQYF

V gene: TRBV10-3
J gene: TRBJ2-2
CDR3 length: 15
CDR3 protein: CAISEDRQNTGELFF

V gene: TRBV6-5
J gene: TRBJ1-5
CDR3 length: 14
CDR3 protein: CASRGSRTNQPQHF

V gene: TRBV19
J gene: TRBJ2-3
CDR3 length: 15
CDR3 protein: CASSGAGTATDTQYF

V gene: TRBV15
J gene: TRBJ1-5
CDR3 length: 15
CDR3 protein: CATSRDPGGRQPQHF

V gene: TRBV28
J gene: TRBJ1-5
CDR3 length: 17
CDR3 protein: CASSLSLSLYSNQPQHF

V gene: TRBV28
J gene: TRBJ2-2
CDR3 length: 15
CDR3 protein: CASRKQGVPSGELFF

V gene: TRBV25-1
J gene: TRBJ2-3
CDR3 length: 11
CDR3 protein: CASSVLDTQYF

V gene: TRBV18
J gene: TRBJ1-2
CDR3 length: 13
CDR3 protein: CASSHRGGDGYTF

V gene: TRBV7-2
J gene: TRBJ2-3
CDR3 length: 13
CDR3 protein: CASSLYDLDTQYF

V gene: TRBV7-2
J gene: TRBJ1-4
CDR3 length: 15
CDR3 protein: CASSLGQGTNEKLFF

V gene: TRBV29-1
J gene: TRBJ2-2
CDR3 length: 14
CDR3 protein: CSATGGPNTGELFF

V gene: TRBV11-2
J gene: TRBJ1-4
CDR3 length: 14
CDR3 protein: CASSAEGWDEKLFF

V gene: TRBV7-3
J gene: TRBJ2-1
CDR3 length: 17
CDR3 protein: CASSLMAGAPDVREQFF

V gene: TRBV5-8
J gene: TRBJ1-1
CDR3 length: 14
CDR3 protein: CASSPGARNTEAFF

V gene: TRBV7-2
J gene: TRBJ1-5
CDR3 length: 15
CDR3 protein: CASSSQRAGNQPQHF

V gene: TRBV9
J gene: TRBJ1-1
CDR3 length: 13
CDR3 protein: CASTKGPFTEAFF

V gene: TRBV6-5
J gene: TRBJ1-3
CDR3 length: 14
CDR3 protein: CATQGDLSGNTIYF

V gene: TRBV28
J gene: TRBJ1-4
CDR3 length: 15
CDR3 protein: CASSFRGRMREKLFF